The 21 T cell receptor beta chains given below trace back to one sample, sequenced in a study of cytomegalovirus exposure and HLA in healthy donors. Primers for the PCR totalled 60 Vbeta and 13 Jbeta. The method was immunoSEQ multiplex PCR; TCRdb's version includes in-frame clones alone and lacks a portion of them. The sample carries about 150,000 clones, 78% recorded once. The sequenced sample consisted of PBMCs. These receptors were collected from a woman in her 50s in good health and CMV-seropositive.

V usage is TRBV6-5 and J usage is TRBJ1-1; D is perhaps TRBD1 (5 bases). Trimming removed 4 bases at V and 6 bases at J, with 15 bases between. This CDR3 comprises 14 residues. Germline CDR1 reads MNHEY; CDR2 reads SVGAGI. CDR3 nucleotide sequence: TGTGCCAGCAGTTCGACAGCGATGGCTGCTGAAGCTTTCTTT. The encoded protein is CASSSTAMAAEAFF.

V gene TRBV4-2 combines with J gene TRBJ2-7; 8 bases align to TRBD1. The CDR3 is 18 amino acids. V dropped 0 bases and J dropped 0; count of bases not matched to a gene: 10. The germline V gene encodes CDR1 LGHNA and CDR2 YNFKEQ. CDR3 in amino acids: CASSQEVPGTGSSYEQYF. In DNA form, the CDR3 reads TGTGCCAGCAGCCAAGAGGTCCCCGGGACAGGATCCTCCTACGAGCAGTACTTC.

The DNA of the CDR3 is TGTGCCAGCAGCCCGAGGGAGACCGGGGAGCTGTTTTTT. This gives the protein CASSPRETGELFF. The V and J genes are TRBV11-3 and TRBJ2-2; tentatively, D is TRBD2 (5 bases). Looked up from germline, CDR1 is SGHNT and CDR2 is YENEEA. Trimming took 5 bases from V and 5 from J, leaving 9 bases between them. The CDR3 totals 13 residues. Variable domain in full (rest from reference TRBV11-3 and TRBJ2-2): EAGVVQSPRYKIIEKKQPVAFWCNPISGHNTLYWYLQNLGQGPELLIRYENEEAVDDSQLPKDRFSAERLKGVDSTLKIQPAELGDSAVYLCASSPRETGELFFGEGSRLTVL.

The chain employs TRBV19 and TRBJ1-2; 7 positions match TRBD1. The CDR3 runs 15 residues. With 6 bases clipped from V and 0 bases from J, the junction kept 7 bases outside the gene matches. Germline values: CDR1 LNHDA, CDR2 SQIVND (reference sequence). CDR3 DNA: TGTGCCAGTAGCTCACAGGGGACTTCTAACTATGGCTACACCTTC. Residues: CASSSQGTSNYGYTF.

V is TRBV15 and J is TRBJ2-5, with TRBD1 identical over 7 bases. V lost 5 bases and J lost 5; bases outside the gene matches: 8. The CDR3 totals 14 residues. The germline V gene encodes CDR1 LNHNV and CDR2 YYDKDF (reference sequence). The CDR3 bases are TGTGCCACCAGCGGTACAGGGGCTTGGGAGACCCAGTACTTC. It is translated as CATSGTGAWETQYF.

This chain links TRBV5-1 with TRBJ2-3, with a weak D call TRBD2 (6 bases). This CDR3 spans 14 amino acids. Trimming pared 7 bases from V and 5 bases from J, leaving 17 bases between. Germline values: CDR1 SGHRS, CDR2 YFSETQ. The CDR3: CASQPGGTRDTQYF. In DNA form, the CDR3 reads TGCGCCAGCCAGCCTGGGGGGACGAGAGATACGCAGTATTTT.

This clone was seen once. V gene TRBV28 combines with J gene TRBJ2-7; possible D gene TRBD1, 5 bases. V was clipped by 7 bases and J by 0 bases, with 10 bases between them. The germline CDR1 and CDR2 sequences are MDHEN and SYDVKM. This CDR3 spans 13 amino acids. CDR3: CASTNRNSYEQYF. For the CDR3, the DNA is TGTGCCAGCACCAACAGGAACTCCTACGAGCAGTACTTC.

The V call is TRBV9, the J call TRBJ2-7; TRBD1 might be the D (6 bases). Trimming removed 4 bases from V and 0 bases from J, with 17 bases in between. There are 16 residues in the CDR3. Germline V gives CDR1 SGDLS, CDR2 YYNGEE. DNA of the CDR3: TGTGCCAGCAGCCCAGGGGTTCAGGCCAGCTCCTACGAGCAGTACTTC. Translated: CASSPGVQASSYEQYF.

This chain joins TRBV7-8 and TRBJ1-6, with D hard to call. Per germline, CDR1 SGHVS and CDR2 FQNEAQ. V dropped 5 bases and J dropped 4 bases, with 18 bases sitting between them. The CDR3 contains 17 residues. In DNA, the CDR3 is TGTGCCAGCAGCCCTCAGGTTTCGCCAGCTTATAATTCACCCCTCCACTTT. This translates into CASSPQVSPAYNSPLHF.

V gene TRBV7-9 combines with J gene TRBJ2-5, with 8 bases aligning to TRBD1. The CDR3 length is 15 residues. The germline gives CDR1 SEHNR, CDR2 FQNEAQ (reference sequence). V was clipped by 4 bases and J by 0 bases; unmatched bases: 4. The CDR3 sequence is CASSWRQGYQETQYF. The DNA of the CDR3 is TGTGCCAGCAGCTGGCGACAGGGGTACCAAGAGACCCAGTACTTC.

This sequence joins TRBV7-2 and TRBJ2-7, with D perhaps matching TRBD1 (5 bases). The CDR3 contains 12 residues. V dropped 3 bases and J dropped 4 bases, with 7 bases sitting between them. CDR1 and CDR2 from the germline V gene are SGHTA and FQGNSA. The CDR3 nucleotides are TGTGCCAGCAGCTTCACAGGATACGAGCAGTACTTC. Encoded protein: CASSFTGYEQYF. Looking up the rest from reference TRBV7-2 and TRBJ2-7 gives the full variable domain: GAGVSQSPSNKVTEKGKDVELRCDPISGHTALYWYRQSLGQGLEFLIYFQGNSAPDKSGLPSDRFSAERTGGSVSTLTIQRTQQEDSAVYLCASSFTGYEQYFGPGTRLTVT.

V and J are TRBV5-6 and TRBJ2-5; D unclear. V lost 0 bases and J 3 bases, leaving 3 bases between the germline ends. The CDR3 covers 12 residues. Germline assignment: CDR1 SGHDT and CDR2 YYEEEE. The chain's CDR3 is CASSLAEETQYF. Written as DNA, the CDR3 is TGTGCCAGCAGCTTGGCTGAAGAGACCCAGTACTTC.

This clone is a singleton in its sample. The junction departs from germline at one end; a sequencing error may be responsible. The rearrangement links TRBV6-5 to TRBJ1-5; D is uncertain. The CDR3 has 13 amino acids. The germline V gene has CDR1 MNHEY and CDR2 SVGAGI. CDR3 loop: CDSSYQINQPQHF. CDR3 DNA: TGTGACAGCAGTTACCAGATAAATCAGCCCCAGCATTTT.

CDR3 DNA: TGTGCCAGCAGCGTAAGCCCCCAGGGGGGCACAGATACGCAGTATTTT. Protein sequence: CASSVSPQGGTDTQYF. The gene calls are TRBV9 and TRBJ2-3, with 7 bases identical to TRBD1. Per the germline V gene, CDR1 is SGDLS and CDR2 is YYNGEE. Trimming took 1 base from V and 1 from J; bases not matched to a gene: 6. This CDR3 is built from 16 residues. The full variable domain, in which reference TRBV9 and TRBJ2-3 provide the parts outside the CDR3, is DSGVTQTPKHLITATGQRVTLRCSPRSGDLSVYWYQQSLDQGLQFLIQYYNGEERAKGNILERFSAQQFPDLHSELNLSSLELGDSALYFCASSVSPQGGTDTQYFGPGTRLTVL.

Comments on this clone: Compared with germline, one end of the junction differs, possibly owing to a read error. The rearrangement links TRBV30 to TRBJ2-4, with 11 bases matching TRBD1. Germline V gene data show CDR1 as GTSNPN and CDR2 as SVGIG (reference sequence). The CDR3 length is 13 residues. In nucleotides, the CDR3 is TGTGCCTGGGGGACAGGGGGGAAAAACAGTCAGTACTTC. Translated, it gives CAWGTGGKNSQYF.

The chain recombines TRBV10-2 with TRBJ1-1; D possibly corresponds to TRBD1 (5 bases). Germline V gene data show CDR1 as WSHSY and CDR2 as SAAADI. This CDR3 comprises 13 residues. The V gene lost 4 bases and the J gene lost 6 bases, with 12 bases spanning the gap. The CDR3 DNA is TGCGCCAGCAGTGTTGGACAAGGGGCTGAAGCTTTCTTT. Protein: CASSVGQGAEAFF.

The table lists this clone with a few counts. CDR3 region: CASSLMATLGVNEQFF. Written as DNA, the CDR3 is TGTGCCAGCAGCTTAATGGCGACTTTAGGGGTCAATGAGCAGTTCTTC. The chain carries TRBV7-8 and TRBJ2-1, with D tentatively TRBD1 (5 bases). There are 16 residues in the CDR3. V lost 2 bases, J lost 6 bases, and 17 bases lay in between. From germline, CDR1 is SGHVS and CDR2 FQNEAQ.

The chain joins TRBV4-3 to TRBJ1-1; a possible D gene is TRBD1 (6 bases). The V end was cut by 0 bases, the J end by 0 bases, with 11 bases between. Germline V CDR1 and CDR2: LGHNA, YSLEER. The CDR3 loop spans 16 amino acids. CDR3 DNA: TGCGCCAGCAGCCAAGATAGCGGGACATTGAACACTGAAGCTTTCTTT. Its translation is CASSQDSGTLNTEAFF.

This sequence joins TRBV30 and TRBJ2-3, with 12 bases that match TRBD2. The germline V gene encodes CDR1 GTSNPN and CDR2 SVGIG (reference sequence). The CDR3 is 14 residues long. Trimming cost V 5 bases and J 5 bases; bases outside gene matches: 5. CDR3 region: CAWGSSGRGDTQYF. CDR3 bases: TGTGCCTGGGGATCTAGCGGGAGGGGAGATACGCAGTATTTT.

In DNA form, the CDR3 reads TGTGCCAGCAGCCTAAGACAGGAGTTAGCTAACTATGGCTACACCTTC. It codes for CASSLRQELANYGYTF. The rearrangement uses TRBV11-3 and TRBJ1-2, with D maybe TRBD1 (6 bases). Germline V gives CDR1 SGHNT, CDR2 YENEEA. The V and J ends lost 5 bases and 0 bases respectively, with 16 bases between them. This CDR3 region has 16 residues.

J is TRBJ2-3 and V is TRBV5-4; D might be TRBD2 (6 bases). The CDR3 consists of 14 residues. Per germline, CDR1 SGHNT and CDR2 YYREEE (reference sequence). The germline V and J ends were trimmed by 0 bases and 1 base, with 6 bases remaining between them. This CDR3 is CASSLASGTDTQYF. CDR3 in DNA: TGTGCCAGCAGCTTGGCTAGCGGCACAGATACGCAGTATTTT.